The 3 T cell receptor beta chains below come from one sample, sequenced in a study of blood T cells in healthy people across ages. Next came a second PCR, run for about 7 to 11 cycles, which used a sample-barcoded 5' primer along with a J-beta primer mix. MiXCR, run by TCRdb on the 5' RACE reads, gives a single entry per CDR3 protein. The top ten clones hold 3% to 4% of a sample with more than 500,000 distinct CDR3 sequences, over 25% of them seen once. The sample also formed part of further work on T cells of mothers and their children.

Material for sequencing was blood. The receptors stem from a boy between 2 and 15 years old in good health.

The V call is TRBV4-3, the J call TRBJ2-5, with D hard to call. Germline CDR1 reads LGHNA; CDR2 reads YSLEER. Trimming cost V 1 base and J 5 bases, with 11 bases left between them. The CDR3 sequence is 14 residues long. The CDR3 coding sequence is TGCGCCAGCAGCCAAGCTTGGGGTTCCGAGACCCAGTACTTC. This sequence encodes CASSQAWGSETQYF.

This clonotype was detected a few times. V and J are TRBV6-5 and TRBJ1-2; D gene ambiguous. From germline, CDR1 is MNHEY and CDR2 SVGAGI. V was shortened by 5 bases and J by 0 bases, with 10 bases between the two germline ends. The CDR3 length is 14 residues. CDR3 sequence: CASSTVNSNYGYTF. The CDR3 DNA follows: TGTGCCAGCAGTACCGTTAACTCTAACTATGGCTACACCTTC.

This clonotype was picked up a small number of times. CDR3 nucleotide sequence: TGCAGTGCTAGAGATCGAGACAGGGGTGACGAAAAACTGTTTTTT. This gives the protein CSARDRDRGDEKLFF. The chain uses TRBV20-1 and TRBJ1-4; TRBD1 aligns across 8 bases. With V trimmed by 0 bases and J by 8 bases, 8 bases remained unmatched. Per the germline V gene, CDR1 is DFQATT and CDR2 is SNEGSKA (reference sequence). The CDR3 is made up of 15 amino acids.